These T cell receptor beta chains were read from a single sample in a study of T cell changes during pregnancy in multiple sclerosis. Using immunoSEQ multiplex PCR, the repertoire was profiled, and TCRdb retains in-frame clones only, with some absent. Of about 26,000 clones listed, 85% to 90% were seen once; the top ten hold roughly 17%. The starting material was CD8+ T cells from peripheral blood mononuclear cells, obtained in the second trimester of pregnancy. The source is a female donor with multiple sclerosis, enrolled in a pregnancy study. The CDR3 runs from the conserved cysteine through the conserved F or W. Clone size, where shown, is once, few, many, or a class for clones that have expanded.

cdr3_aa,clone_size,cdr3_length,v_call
CATSRGPGGLGPQHF,-,15,TRBV15
CASSLEGRGQETQYF,-,15,TRBV5-5
CASSLIAPGLAGGRNTGELFF,once,21,TRBV27
CASSLSGRGIEQFF,-,14,TRBV7-8
CASSPLGTSIYNEQFF,few,16,TRBV27
CASRPLQGNTEAFF,-,14,TRBV2
CASSLPAGEYNEQFF,-,15,TRBV28
CASSPDRTYTDTQYF,-,15,TRBV4-1
CASSFFYRGDNEQFF,-,15,TRBV5-6
CASSLTSGILNEQFF,few,15,TRBV7-3
CASSILAGGDTQYF,-,14,TRBV19
CAWGHLMNTEAFF,-,13,TRBV30
CASSVGGLAGVEQFF,-,15,TRBV9
CASSGRGQVSVTQYF,medium-sized,15,TRBV9
CASSLGGPNEQFF,-,13,TRBV7-6
CASSREANYGYTF,few,13,TRBV19
CASGDRGPTYGYTF,-,14,TRBV28
CASSPFGMLSYEQYF,-,15,TRBV23-1
CASSAGGSSYNEQFF,-,15,TRBV5-1
CASSLMTGSLPDTQYF,-,16,TRBV19
CASGHRGSNQPQHF,-,14,TRBV27
CASSISGTSGIFDEQYF,-,17,TRBV19
CASSVSGTADFYTF,-,14,TRBV9
CASSSGTPGGYYEQYF,-,16,TRBV27
CASSRSSGRGYNEQFF,-,16,TRBV9
CASGTPSTDTQYF,-,13,TRBV27
CASSPGTGTDTQYF,-,14,TRBV4-2
CASSEIGAFSEKLFF,-,15,TRBV2
CASSERLTGDNQPQHF,once,16,TRBV6-1
CASSQPSSRGSYEQYF,once,16,TRBV4-1
CASSLVVTGDTGELFF,-,16,TRBV7-9
CASIRPLKDREVETQYF,-,17,TRBV5-1
CSVPFGEQYF,-,10,TRBV20-1
CASSSELQGIREQYF,-,15,TRBV11-3
CASSSAYIQYF,-,11,TRBV25-1